The next 7 T cell receptor beta chains were all read from a single sample in a study of human T cells and chemical hapten exposure. Indicated time point: pre-sensitization, week 0. Described treatment: therapeutic diphenylcyclopropenone sensitization with weekly scalp DPC. TCRdb ran MiXCR on the RACE reads and lists one entry per CDR3 protein. The repertoire holds around 380,000 distinct CDR3 sequences, with around 5.5% as singletons. The sequences come from whole blood, collected in connection with sensitization to the hapten diphenylcyclopropenone (DPC). The receptors shown here come from a woman aged 18-29 years with alopecia areata. Some clones in this sample may be carry-over from other donors' samples.

This clonotype was seen ten or more times. This chain connects TRBV11-1 to TRBJ1-6, with D tentatively TRBD1 (5 bases). There are 14 residues in the CDR3. The germline gives CDR1 SGHAT, CDR2 FQDESV (reference sequence). Trimming stripped 5 bases from V and 14 bases from J, with 19 bases between. This CDR3 reads CASSPGRGLKALHF. CDR3 in DNA: TGTGCCAGCAGCCCGGGACGGGGACTTAAGGCCCTCCACTTT.

This clonotype was recorded a few times. The chain employs TRBV28 and TRBJ1-5, with a tentative D call TRBD1 (5 bases). V dropped 7 bases and J dropped 6 bases, with 13 bases sitting between them. The germline gives CDR1 MDHEN, CDR2 SYDVKM. The CDR3 is 13 residues long. The CDR3 spells CASTEGLGQPQHF. CDR3 DNA sequence: TGTGCCAGCACGGAGGGGTTGGGTCAGCCCCAGCATTTT.

This clonotype was detected ten times or more. J is TRBJ1-5 and V is TRBV5-1; D ambiguous. CDR3 length equals 13 residues. The germline gives CDR1 SGHRS, CDR2 YFSETQ. Trimming took off 2 bases at V and 5 bases at J, with 8 bases between the two ends. This CDR3 reads CASSFVPDQPQHF. The CDR3, as DNA: TGCGCCAGCAGCTTTGTCCCGGATCAGCCCCAGCATTTT.

This chain joins TRBV6-5 and TRBJ1-1; 10 bases map to TRBD1. CDR3 length: 18 amino acids. After removal of 0 bases from V and 4 bases from J, the junction contained 11 bases not matched to a gene. Germline-derived CDR1 and CDR2 are MNHEY and SVGAGI. The CDR3 sequence: CASSYSTTRWTGGTEAFF. The DNA of the CDR3 is TGTGCCAGCAGTTACTCTACCACTCGATGGACAGGGGGCACTGAAGCTTTCTTT.

This clonotype occurred a few times. The chain's CDR3 is CSASQGQGNSPLHF. Written as DNA, the CDR3 is TGCAGTGCTAGTCAGGGACAGGGTAATTCACCCCTCCACTTT. The V and J genes are TRBV20-1 and TRBJ1-6; 9 nucleotides agree with TRBD1. Per the germline V gene, CDR1 is DFQATT and CDR2 is SNEGSKA (reference sequence). The CDR3 is 14 residues long. The V segment lost 3 bases and the J segment 6 bases; nucleotides outside the gene matches: 3.

This clonotype showed up many times. V and J are TRBV24-1 and TRBJ2-2; possible D gene TRBD1, 5 bases. The CDR3 length is 14 residues. Germline assignment: CDR1 KGHDR and CDR2 SFDVKD. Between the trimmed V and J ends, which lost 6 bases and 0 bases, there was a span of 7 bases. The CDR3 bases are TGTGCCACCAGTCAGGGCGCGAACACCGGGGAGCTGTTTTTT. Translating gives CATSQGANTGELFF.

This clonotype was detected many times. J is TRBJ2-1 and V is TRBV6-2 or TRBV6-3, with D hard to call. V was trimmed by 6 bases and J by 7 bases, leaving 13 bases between them. The CDR3 extends over 13 amino acids. CDR1 is MNHEY and CDR2 is SVGEGT in the germline V gene. CDR3 in amino acids: CASSRPLGNEQFF. In DNA, the CDR3 is TGTGCCAGCAGCCGACCCTTAGGGAATGAGCAGTTCTTC.